This T cell receptor (beta chain) was identified in a study of shared clonotypes between healthy human individuals. Germline CDR1 reads SGHAT; CDR2 reads FQNNGV. The CDR3 contains 13 residues. The V gene lost 6 bases and the J gene lost 2 bases, with 8 bases spanning the gap. A few counts support this clone. This table comes from immunoSEQ multiplex PCR, and its TCRdb copy is limited to in-frame clones, with some not included. The repertoire holds roughly 96,000 clones, with roughly half as singletons. The sequence was obtained from a middle-aged woman in good health. Some clones in this sample may be carry-over from other donors' samples. The chain joins TRBV11-2 to TRBJ1-5; D is unresolved. The sequenced sample consisted of PBMCs. As DNA, the CDR3 is TGTGCCAGCAGTTTGTGGGGCAATCAGCCCCAGCATTTT. It is translated as CASSLWGNQPQHF.